The entry that follows covers one T cell receptor beta chain sequence. The data were taken from a study of PD-L1 blockade in urothelial cancer. The data were produced by immunoSEQ multiplex PCR, yet TCRdb's version contains in-frame clones alone and is incomplete. The profile shows about 100,000 clones, about 90% of them singletons. The clonotype originates from an elderly woman with urothelial cancer. The sequencing here drew on PBMCs, taken around atezolizumab (anti-PD-L1) treatment.

The CDR3 protein is CATSSGGTSYEQYF. The CDR3 DNA sequence: TGTGCCACCAGCAGTGGGGGGACCTCCTACGAGCAGTACTTC. This chain uses TRBV15 with TRBJ2-7; D may be TRBD2 (6 bases). Trimming removed 3 bases from V and 0 bases from J, with 9 bases in between. The length of the CDR3 is 14 residues. Per germline, CDR1 LNHNV and CDR2 YYDKDF (reference sequence).